The 11 T cell receptor beta chains presented below share a single source sample, sequenced in a study of T cells in localized non-small cell lung cancer (dated by TCRdb to 2020 to 2021). Receptors were amplified or captured by the immunoSEQ multiplex PCR assay. TCRdb took over this immuneACCESS table, retaining in-frame rearrangements with V and J assigned. Such tables are incomplete; in checked studies, under half of the missing clones stem from an unresolved V gene, and the remainder is unexplained. The sample table holds roughly 34,000 clones, of which about 90% were seen once. Less than 20% of the sample belongs to the ten largest clones. The sequenced sample was peripheral blood mononuclear cells, obtained before any cancer treatment. The origin of the receptors is a man aged 35-75 years with stage III lung adenocarcinoma.

The chain combines TRBV29-1 with TRBJ1-2; D is uncertain. The CDR3 consists of 13 residues. Germline CDR1 is SQVTM and CDR2 is ANQGSEA. Trimming removed 3 bases at V and 0 bases at J, with 8 bases between. The CDR3 sequence is CSVDKTANYGYTF. CDR3 in DNA: TGCAGCGTTGACAAAACAGCTAACTATGGCTACACCTTC.

CDR3 sequence: CASSLIGTGYGYTF. Here the CDR3 DNA reads TGTGCCAGCAGCTTAATTGGGACAGGCTATGGCTACACCTTC. The chain joins TRBV7-9 to TRBJ1-2; 8 bases match TRBD1. The germline gives CDR1 SEHNR, CDR2 FQNEAQ (reference sequence). V lost 2 bases, J lost 4 bases, and 3 bases stayed unmatched. This CDR3 comprises 14 residues.

J is TRBJ2-6 and V is TRBV19; 7 positions agree with TRBD1. The CDR3 is 14 residues long. CDR1 is LNHDA and CDR2 is SQIVND in the germline V gene (reference sequence). J was trimmed by 3 bases and V by 9 bases; bases with no gene match: 5. This CDR3 is CASRQGSGANVLTF. The CDR3 DNA sequence: TGTGCCAGCAGACAGGGAAGTGGGGCCAACGTCCTGACTTTC. Full variable domain (remainder filled in from reference TRBV19 and TRBJ2-6): DGGITQSPKYLFRKEGQNVTLSCEQNLNHDAMYWYRQDPGQGLRLIYYSQIVNDFQKGDIAEGYSVSREKKESFPLTVTSAQKNPTAFYLCASRQGSGANVLTFGAGSRLTVL.

The rearrangement links TRBV6-1 to TRBJ2-3; 9 positions match TRBD1. The ends lost 4 bases at V and 0 bases at J; junction bases unmatched: 14. This CDR3 spans 19 amino acids. Germline-derived CDR1 and CDR2 are MNHNS and SASEGT. The CDR3 sequence: CASSARTGEGFSSTDTQYF. DNA for the CDR3: TGTGCCAGCAGTGCACGGACAGGGGAGGGCTTCTCTAGCACAGATACGCAGTATTTT.

This sequence joins TRBV11-2 and TRBJ1-4, with 11 bases identical to TRBD1. The germline CDR1 and CDR2 sequences are SGHAT and FQNNGV. This CDR3 is built from 18 residues. V trimming: 0 bases; J trimming: 2 bases; junction bases outside the gene matches: 5. The CDR3 sequence is CASSLDVWTGGTNEKLFF. CDR3 sequence (DNA): TGTGCCAGCAGCTTAGATGTTTGGACAGGGGGCACTAATGAAAAACTGTTTTTT.

The chain carries TRBV14 and TRBJ2-3; 10 positions agree with TRBD1. The germline V gene encodes CDR1 SGHDN and CDR2 FVKESK. The CDR3 is 17 amino acids. Trimming took 1 base from V and 1 from J; bases not matched to a gene: 5. The CDR3 reads CASSQGQGAKGTDTQYF. CDR3 nucleotide sequence: TGTGCCAGCAGCCAAGGACAGGGGGCAAAAGGCACAGATACGCAGTATTTT. Full variable domain (remainder filled in from reference TRBV14 and TRBJ2-3): EAGVTQFPSHSVIEKGQTVTLRCDPISGHDNLYWYRRVMGKEIKFLLHFVKESKQDESGMPNNRFLAERTGGTYSTLKVQPAELEDSGVYFCASSQGQGAKGTDTQYFGPGTRLTVL.

The genes are TRBV15 and TRBJ1-1; no definite D call. This CDR3 contains 15 residues. Germline CDR1 is LNHNV and CDR2 is YYDKDF (reference sequence). Trimming shortened V by 3 bases and J by 2 bases, and 13 bases separated the two germline ends. The CDR3 protein is CATSSGINLNTEAFF. The DNA of the CDR3 is TGTGCCACCAGCAGCGGAATTAACCTTAACACTGAAGCTTTCTTT.

This sequence joins TRBV2 and TRBJ2-7; D tentatively reads TRBD1 or TRBD2 (7 bases each). The length of the CDR3 is 15 residues. The V gene's germline CDR1 is SNHLY and CDR2 FYNNEI. V was pared by 4 bases and J by 2 bases, with 15 bases between. In nucleotides, the CDR3 is TGTGCCAGCAGTGCGGGCAGGGGGACTACCTACGAGCAGTACTTC. Its protein product is CASSAGRGTTYEQYF.

The V call is TRBV11-3, the J call TRBJ2-1; D is perhaps TRBD2 (5 bases). V was pared by 3 bases and J by 7 bases, with 10 bases between. CDR1 is SGHNT and CDR2 is YENEEA in the germline V gene. This CDR3 spans 13 amino acids. Here the CDR3 reads CASSFEGRNEQFF. Written as DNA, the CDR3 is TGTGCCAGCAGCTTCGAGGGTAGGAATGAGCAGTTCTTC.

This clone was seen just once. Here the CDR3 reads CASSVGSDANTGELFF. CDR3 in DNA: TGTGCCAGCAGCGTAGGAAGCGACGCGAACACCGGGGAGCTGTTTTTT. The chain employs TRBV9 and TRBJ2-2, with no clear D. Germline CDR1 reads SGDLS; CDR2 reads YYNGEE. V was pared by 0 bases and J by 0 bases, with 9 bases between. The CDR3 consists of 16 residues.

V and J are TRBV5-5 and TRBJ2-7; possible D gene TRBD1, 6 bases. This CDR3 is built from 14 residues. Trimming took off 4 bases at V and 4 bases at J, with 15 bases between the two ends. The germline gives CDR1 SGHKS, CDR2 YYEKEE (reference sequence). The CDR3: CASSPGAYFYEQYF. The CDR3, as DNA: TGTGCCAGCAGCCCAGGGGCCTACTTTTACGAGCAGTACTTC.